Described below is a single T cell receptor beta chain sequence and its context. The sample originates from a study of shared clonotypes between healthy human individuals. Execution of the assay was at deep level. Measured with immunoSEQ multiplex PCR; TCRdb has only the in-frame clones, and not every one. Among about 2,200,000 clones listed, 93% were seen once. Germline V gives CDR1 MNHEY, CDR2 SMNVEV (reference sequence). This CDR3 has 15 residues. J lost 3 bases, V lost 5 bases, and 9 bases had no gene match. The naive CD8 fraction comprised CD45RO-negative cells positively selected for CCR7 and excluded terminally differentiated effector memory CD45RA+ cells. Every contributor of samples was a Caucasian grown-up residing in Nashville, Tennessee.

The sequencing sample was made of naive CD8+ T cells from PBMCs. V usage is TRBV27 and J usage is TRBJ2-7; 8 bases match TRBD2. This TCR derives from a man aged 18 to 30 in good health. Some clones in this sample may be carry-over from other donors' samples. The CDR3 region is CASSTGLALIYEQYF. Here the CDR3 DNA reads TGTGCCAGCAGTACAGGACTAGCCCTGATCTACGAGCAGTACTTC.